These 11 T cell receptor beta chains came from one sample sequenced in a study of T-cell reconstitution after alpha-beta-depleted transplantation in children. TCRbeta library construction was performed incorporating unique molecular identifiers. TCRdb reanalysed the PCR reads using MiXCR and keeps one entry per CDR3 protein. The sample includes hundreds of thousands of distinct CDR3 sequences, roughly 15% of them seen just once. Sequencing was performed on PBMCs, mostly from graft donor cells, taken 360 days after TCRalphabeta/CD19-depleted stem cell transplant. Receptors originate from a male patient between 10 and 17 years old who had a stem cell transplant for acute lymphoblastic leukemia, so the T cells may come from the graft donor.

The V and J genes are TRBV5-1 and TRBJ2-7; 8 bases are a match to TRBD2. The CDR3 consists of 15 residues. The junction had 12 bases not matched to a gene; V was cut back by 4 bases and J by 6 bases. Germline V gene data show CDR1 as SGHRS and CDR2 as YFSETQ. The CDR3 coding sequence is TGCGCCAGCAGCCTAGCGGGCTCCATCCCCCTCGAGCAGTACTTC. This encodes CASSLAGSIPLEQYF.

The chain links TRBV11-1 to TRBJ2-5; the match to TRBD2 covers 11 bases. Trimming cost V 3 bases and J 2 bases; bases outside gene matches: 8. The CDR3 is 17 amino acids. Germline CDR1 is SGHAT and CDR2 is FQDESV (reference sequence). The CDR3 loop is CASSFSGTSGEQETQYF. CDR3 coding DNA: TGTGCCAGCAGCTTCTCCGGGACTAGCGGCGAGCAAGAGACCCAGTACTTC.

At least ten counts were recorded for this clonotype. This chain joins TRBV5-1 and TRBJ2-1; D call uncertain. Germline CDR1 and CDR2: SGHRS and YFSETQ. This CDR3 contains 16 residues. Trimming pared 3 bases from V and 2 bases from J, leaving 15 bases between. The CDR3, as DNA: TGCGCCAGCAGCTCAGGTGCCCTGTCTACCTACAATGAGCAGTTCTTC. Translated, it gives CASSSGALSTYNEQFF.

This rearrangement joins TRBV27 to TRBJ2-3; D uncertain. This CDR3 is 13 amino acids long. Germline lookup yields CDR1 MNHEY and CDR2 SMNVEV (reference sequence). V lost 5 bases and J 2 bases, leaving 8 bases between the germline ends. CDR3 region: CASSPLVTDTQYF. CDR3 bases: TGTGCCAGCAGTCCCCTCGTCACAGATACGCAGTATTTT.

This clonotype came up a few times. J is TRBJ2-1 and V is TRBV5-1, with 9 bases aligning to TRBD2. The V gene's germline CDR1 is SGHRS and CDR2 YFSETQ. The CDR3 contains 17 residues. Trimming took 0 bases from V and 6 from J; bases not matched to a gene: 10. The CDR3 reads CASSLVLAGPPGNEQFF. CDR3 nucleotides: TGCGCCAGCAGCTTGGTCCTAGCGGGACCTCCCGGCAATGAGCAGTTCTTC.

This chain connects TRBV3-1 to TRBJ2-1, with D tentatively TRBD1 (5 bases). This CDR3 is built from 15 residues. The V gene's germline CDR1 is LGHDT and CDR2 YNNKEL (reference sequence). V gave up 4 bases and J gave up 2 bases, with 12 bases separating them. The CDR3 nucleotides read TGTGCCAGCAGCCGCGACAGATCCCCCTACAATGAGCAGTTCTTC. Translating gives CASSRDRSPYNEQFF.

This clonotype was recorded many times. CDR3 amino acids: CAIRAREGPGGELFF. In DNA form, the CDR3 reads TGTGCCATTAGAGCACGGGAGGGCCCTGGCGGGGAGCTGTTTTTT. The chain links TRBV12-3 or TRBV12-4 to TRBJ2-2; TRBD2 agrees at 8 bases. Trimming took 10 bases from V and 7 from J; bases not matched to a gene: 14. The CDR3 is 15 residues long.

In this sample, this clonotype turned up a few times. The CDR3 sequence is CASSISGISGEQFF. The CDR3 DNA reads as TGTGCCAGCAGCATAAGTGGGATTTCGGGTGAGCAGTTCTTC. This chain joins TRBV7-3 and TRBJ2-1, with no clear D. CDR1 is SGHTA, CDR2 FQGTGA, per germline. Trimming took 5 bases from V and 9 from J, leaving 17 bases between them. The length of the CDR3 is 14 residues.

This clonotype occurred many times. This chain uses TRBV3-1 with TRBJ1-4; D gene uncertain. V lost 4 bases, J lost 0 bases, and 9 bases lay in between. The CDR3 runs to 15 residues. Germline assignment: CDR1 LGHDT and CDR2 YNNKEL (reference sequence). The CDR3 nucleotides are TGTGCCAGCAGCCCTCAGACTGCAACTAATGAAAAACTGTTTTTT. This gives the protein CASSPQTATNEKLFF.

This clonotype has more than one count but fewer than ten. CDR3 bases: TGCGCCAGCAGCCCGGTCGGAGTTCCCCACAATGAGCAGTTCTTC. Encoded protein: CASSPVGVPHNEQFF. This chain connects TRBV5-1 to TRBJ2-1; D gene uncertain. Germline V gene sequence: CDR1 SGHRS, CDR2 YFSETQ. The germline V and J ends were trimmed by 4 bases and 5 bases, with 16 bases remaining between them. The CDR3 sequence is 15 residues long.

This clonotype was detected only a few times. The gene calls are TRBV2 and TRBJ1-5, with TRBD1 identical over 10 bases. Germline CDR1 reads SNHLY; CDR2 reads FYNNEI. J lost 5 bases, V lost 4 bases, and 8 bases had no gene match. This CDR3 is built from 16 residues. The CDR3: CASSGWVTGGDQPQHF. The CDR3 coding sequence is TGTGCCAGCAGTGGATGGGTGACAGGGGGCGATCAGCCCCAGCATTTT.